These 10 T cell receptor beta chains originate from one sample sequenced in a study of blood T cell repertoires in COVID-19. The method was immunoSEQ multiplex PCR; TCRdb's version includes in-frame clones alone and lacks a portion of them. Here the sample spans some 170,000 clones, roughly 86% being singletons. The sequencing input was peripheral blood. These receptor sequences come from a woman aged 45-60 years with acute or convalescent COVID-19.

The V and J genes are TRBV6-6 and TRBJ2-7; 9 nucleotides line up with TRBD1. The CDR3 extends over 15 amino acids. Per germline, CDR1 MNHNY and CDR2 SVGAGI (reference sequence). J lost 7 bases, V lost 5 bases, and 12 bases had no gene match. CDR3 DNA: TGTGCCAGCAGTGCCATTCACGGGACAGGGCATGAGCAGTACTTC. Translation gives CASSAIHGTGHEQYF.

This chain uses TRBV4-1 with TRBJ2-7; 7 nucleotides agree with TRBD1. This CDR3 contains 13 residues. V was pared by 4 bases and J by 3 bases, with 3 bases of the junction left unmatched. CDR1 and CDR2 from the germline V gene are MGHRA and YSYEKL. The CDR3 loop reads CASSLGTDYEQYF. In nucleotides, the CDR3 is TGCGCCAGCAGCCTAGGGACAGACTACGAGCAGTACTTC.

The chain couples TRBV7-8 to TRBJ2-2, with 9 nucleotides matching TRBD2. The CDR3 covers 15 residues. Germline V gives CDR1 SGHVS, CDR2 FQNEAQ. J was trimmed by 9 bases and V by 2 bases; bases with no gene match: 7. The CDR3 loop is CASSLTSGPRRELFF. CDR3 nucleotides: TGTGCCAGCAGCTTAACTAGCGGGCCTAGGAGGGAGCTGTTTTTT.

The CDR3 region has the DNA TGTGCCAGCAGCTTAGGCGCAGGGGGCCGTAGCTATGGCTACACCTTC. Its protein product is CASSLGAGGRSYGYTF. V gene TRBV7-2 combines with J gene TRBJ1-2, with 8 positions matching TRBD1. V lost 1 base to trimming and J lost 4 bases; unmatched junction nucleotides: 8. The CDR3 is made up of 16 amino acids. The germline CDR1 and CDR2 sequences are SGHTA and FQGNSA.

This chain links TRBV7-9 with TRBJ2-1; 13 positions agree with TRBD2. The CDR3 length is 18 residues. In germline, CDR1 is SEHNR, CDR2 FQNEAQ (reference sequence). The trim removed 6 bases at V and 1 base at J, leaving 9 bases unmatched. CDR3 protein: CASRLLAGGPKSYNEQFF. The CDR3 DNA follows: TGTGCCAGCAGGCTACTAGCGGGGGGGCCTAAGTCCTACAATGAGCAGTTCTTC.

The gene calls are TRBV5-5 and TRBJ2-1, with 7 bases identical to TRBD1. Germline V CDR1 and CDR2: SGHKS, YYEKEE (reference sequence). Germline trimming cut 4 bases from V and 7 bases from J; bases unmatched to any gene: 5. The length of the CDR3 is 13 residues. CDR3 in amino acids: CASSTLQGNEQFF. The CDR3 DNA sequence: TGTGCCAGCAGCACTTTACAGGGGAATGAGCAGTTCTTC.

Only a few counts were recorded for this clone. The identical CDR3 is also encoded by other nucleotide sequences in the sample. The rearrangement joins TRBV7-2 to TRBJ1-1; 8 bases agree with TRBD1. The germline gives CDR1 SGHTA, CDR2 FQGNSA. This CDR3 comprises 16 residues. Trimming cost V 5 bases and J 1 base; bases outside gene matches: 9. Here the CDR3 DNA reads TGTGCCAGCAGCCCCCGGACAGGGAGGGGGAACACTGAAGCTTTCTTT. As protein: CASSPRTGRGNTEAFF.

The rearrangement uses TRBV21-1 and TRBJ2-3; the D call in the table, TRBD2, was not verified against the DNA. TRBV21-1 is flagged as a pseudogene. The length of the CDR3 is 22 residues. CDR3 in amino acids: CASPTRVSGRAENIWGTDTQYF. As DNA, the CDR3 is TGTGCCAGCCCTACTAGGGTGAGCGGGAGGGCTGAGAATATATGGGGCACAGATACGCAGTATTTT.

The chain couples TRBV7-9 to TRBJ1-2; no clear D. Germline V gene data show CDR1 as SEHNR and CDR2 as FQNEAQ (reference sequence). V was trimmed by 1 base and J by 4 bases, leaving 10 bases between them. The CDR3 sequence is 14 residues long. DNA of the CDR3: TGTGCCAGCAGCTTAGACGCACAGACCTATGGCTACACCTTC. It codes for CASSLDAQTYGYTF.

This chain connects TRBV3-1 (or the pseudogene TRBV3-2) to TRBJ2-1; TRBD2 matches at 10 bases. The CDR3 covers 15 residues. Per the germline V gene, CDR1 is LGHDT and CDR2 is YNNKEL (reference sequence). V dropped 4 bases and J dropped 5; count of bases not matched to a gene: 5. The CDR3: CASSPLAGVDNEQFF. DNA for the CDR3: TGTGCCAGCAGCCCGCTAGCGGGAGTCGACAATGAGCAGTTCTTC.